Listed below are T cell receptor beta chains from one sample, sequenced in a study of T cell responses to AZD1222 COVID-19 vaccine. The table came from immunoSEQ multiplex PCR; TCRdb's copy has only in-frame clones and leaves some out. The sample comprises about 150,000 clones, 75% to 85% of which are singletons, and approximately 8% rests with the top ten. The specimen was peripheral blood, collected 28 days after the second dose of the MenACWY control vaccine. The receptors originated from an adult who received the MenACWY meningococcal vaccine as a control. CDR3s include the opening cysteine and the closing phenylalanine or tryptophan. The order of the fields is CDR3 DNA, CDR3 protein, CDR3 length, clone size, J gene, V gene, D gene. A D gene is named only where the DNA matches it firmly. Rows may omit the clone size; those that give it use once, few, many or a size class.

TGTGCCAGCAGCCTCGGGGGCGGCACAGATACGCAGTATTTT,CASSLGGGTDTQYF,14,-,TRBJ2-3,TRBV11-3,-
TGTGCCACCAGCAGAGATCTTCCTAGCTACGAGCAGTACTTC,CATSRDLPSYEQYF,14,-,TRBJ2-7,TRBV15,-
TGTGCCAGCAGTTTTGGGGGAGGAGGAACTAATGAAAAACTGTTTTTT,CASSFGGGGTNEKLFF,16,-,TRBJ1-4,TRBV28,-
TGTGCCAGCAGCTCTCCGGGACAGGGGATTACAGATACGCAGTATTTT,CASSSPGQGITDTQYF,16,-,TRBJ2-3,TRBV5-4,TRBD1
TGTGCCAGCAGTCCCGTTGTAATAGGGACTGAAGCTTTCTTT,CASSPVVIGTEAFF,14,-,TRBJ1-1,TRBV28,-
TGTGCCAGCACCGGGTACGGCAATCAGCCCCAGCATTTT,CASTGYGNQPQHF,13,-,TRBJ1-5,TRBV12-3/TRBV12-4,-
TGTGCCTGGAGGACCGGGACGGGAGTTGGCTACACCTTC,CAWRTGTGVGYTF,13,-,TRBJ1-2,TRBV30,-
TGTGCCAGCACTGGATTAGACAGGTTGAACACTGAAGCTTTCTTT,CASTGLDRLNTEAFF,15,-,TRBJ1-1,TRBV2,-
TGTGCCAGCAGTTTTCGACCCGGGGGCCCTGAAGCTTTCTTT,CASSFRPGGPEAFF,14,-,TRBJ1-1,TRBV27,-
TGTGCCAGCAACAACAACTATGGCTACACCTTC,CASNNNYGYTF,11,-,TRBJ1-2,TRBV6-8,-
TGTGCCAGCAGTGAAGTGGGGGGGAACTCCTACAATGAGCAGTTCTTC,CASSEVGGNSYNEQFF,16,-,TRBJ2-1,TRBV6-1,TRBD2
TGTGCCAGCAGTTCCTTTTTGAACACTGAAGCTTTCTTT,CASSSFLNTEAFF,13,-,TRBJ1-1,TRBV6-6,-
TGTGCCAGCAGTTTATTCCGGGGGAACACTGAAGCTTTCTTT,CASSLFRGNTEAFF,14,-,TRBJ1-1,TRBV28,-
TGTGCCAGCAGTGGGGACAGGGAAACTGAAGCTTTCTTT,CASSGDRETEAFF,13,-,TRBJ1-1,TRBV2,TRBD1
TGTGCCAGCAGTTCGGACAGGGGAGCTAGCTCTGGAAACACCATATATTTT,CASSSDRGASSGNTIYF,17,-,TRBJ1-3,TRBV27,TRBD1
TGTGCCAGCAGTTACTCTCGGCAAAACACCGGGGAGCTGTTTTTT,CASSYSRQNTGELFF,15,-,TRBJ2-2,TRBV6-5,-
TGCGCCAGCAGCTTGGCCGGTTCCTACGAGCAGTACTTC,CASSLAGSYEQYF,13,-,TRBJ2-7,TRBV5-1,-
TGTGCCAGTAGTATTTTGGGGGGGACCGGCACCGGGGAGCTGTTTTTT,CASSILGGTGTGELFF,16,-,TRBJ2-2,TRBV19,TRBD2
TGTGCCAGTAGTCCTCAGAGCGGATTTAGCTCCTACGAGCAGTACTTC,CASSPQSGFSSYEQYF,16,-,TRBJ2-7,TRBV19,-
TGTGCCAGCAGATCGGACAGGGAGGGAAAACTGTTTTTT,CASRSDREGKLFF,13,once,TRBJ1-4,TRBV7-8,TRBD1
TGCGCCAGCAGCCCCCGGCTAGCGGGGGACACAGATACGCAGTATTTT,CASSPRLAGDTDTQYF,16,-,TRBJ2-3,TRBV4-1,TRBD2
TGTGCCATCAAGTTCGGGACCGAAACTGAAGCTTTCTTT,CAIKFGTETEAFF,13,-,TRBJ1-1,TRBV10-3,-
TGTGCCAGCAGCTCAAGGACAGCAACTAATGAAAAACTGTTTTTT,CASSSRTATNEKLFF,15,-,TRBJ1-4,TRBV11-1,-
TGTGCCACCAGTGACCCAAGGGGGGCCACAGATACGCAGTATTTT,CATSDPRGATDTQYF,15,-,TRBJ2-3,TRBV24-1,-
TGTGCCAGCACCCGGGACAGGGACAATCAGCCCCAGCATTTT,CASTRDRDNQPQHF,14,-,TRBJ1-5,TRBV28,TRBD1
TGTGCCAGCAGTTTATTAGTATCGGATACGGGTGGCTACACCTTC,CASSLLVSDTGGYTF,15,-,TRBJ1-2,TRBV28,-
TGCGCCAGCAGCCAACAGGGGGGCAATCAGCCCCAGCATTTT,CASSQQGGNQPQHF,14,-,TRBJ1-5,TRBV4-1,TRBD1
TGTGCCAGCAGTAGTATCATCGGCGGAGATACGCAGTATTTT,CASSSIIGGDTQYF,14,-,TRBJ2-3,TRBV6-4,-
TGTGCCAGTAGGGGGGAGGGGTGGAGCAATCAGCCCCAGCATTTT,CASRGEGWSNQPQHF,15,-,TRBJ1-5,TRBV19,-
TGCAGCGTGCCAGGTAATTGGGTCGACAATGAGCAGTTCTTC,CSVPGNWVDNEQFF,14,few,TRBJ2-1,TRBV29-1,-
TGTGCCAGTAGTATCCTTAGCTCCCGGAACACCGGGGAGCTGTTTTTT,CASSILSSRNTGELFF,16,-,TRBJ2-2,TRBV19,-